A selection of T cell receptor beta chains follows, all from one sample in a study of cytomegalovirus exposure and HLA in healthy donors. Produced via immunoSEQ multiplex PCR; TCRdb's table is partial and in-frame only. The sample lists about 120,000 clones; around three fifths were seen once. The sample taken for sequencing was PBMCs. These receptors were obtained from a middle-aged woman in good health and CMV-seropositive. Each CDR3 is given with its conserved first and last residue. Fields, in order: D gene, clone size, J gene, V gene, CDR3 DNA, CDR3 protein. The D gene is left open where the match is weak. Some rows have no size entry. The others give once, few or many, or a class for an expanded clone.

D gene: TRBD1; clone size: .; J gene: TRBJ1-4; V gene: TRBV5-1; CDR3 DNA: TGCGCCAGCAGCTTTAACAGGGGGCTGAATGAAAAACTGTTTTTT; CDR3 protein: CASSFNRGLNEKLFF
D gene: .; clone size: .; J gene: TRBJ2-3; V gene: TRBV5-1; CDR3 DNA: TGCGCCAGCAGCGGCGGGACAGTCAGCACAGATACGCAGTATTTT; CDR3 protein: CASSGGTVSTDTQYF
D gene: TRBD1; clone size: .; J gene: TRBJ2-1; V gene: TRBV9; CDR3 DNA: TGTGCCAGCAGCGTAGTCGGGACAGGGTACAATGAGCAGTTCTTC; CDR3 protein: CASSVVGTGYNEQFF
D gene: .; clone size: .; J gene: TRBJ2-1; V gene: TRBV18; CDR3 DNA: TGTGCCAGCTCACCGGACCAGGAGGGTGAGCAGTTCTTC; CDR3 protein: CASSPDQEGEQFF
D gene: .; clone size: few; J gene: TRBJ1-2; V gene: TRBV7-2; CDR3 DNA: TGTGCCAGCAGCTTAACACAAACTAACTATGGCTACACCTTC; CDR3 protein: CASSLTQTNYGYTF
D gene: TRBD1; clone size: .; J gene: TRBJ1-2; V gene: TRBV2; CDR3 DNA: TGTGCCAGCAGTTCACAGGGGGCGGAATATGGCTACACCTTC; CDR3 protein: CASSSQGAEYGYTF
D gene: .; clone size: .; J gene: TRBJ2-1; V gene: TRBV7-2; CDR3 DNA: TGTGCCAGCAGTTCTGACTTCGCCCTCGGCTCCCATGAGCAGTTCTTC; CDR3 protein: CASSSDFALGSHEQFF
D gene: TRBD2; clone size: few; J gene: TRBJ2-2; V gene: TRBV5-6; CDR3 DNA: TGTGCCAGCAGTCTAGCGGGAGGGCCGTTGGGGGAGCTGTTTTTT; CDR3 protein: CASSLAGGPLGELFF
D gene: TRBD2; clone size: .; J gene: TRBJ2-2; V gene: TRBV7-8; CDR3 DNA: TGTGCCAGCAGCTTGGGGACTAGCGGGGGGCCGTACACCGGGGAGCTGTTTTTT; CDR3 protein: CASSLGTSGGPYTGELFF
D gene: TRBD2; clone size: .; J gene: TRBJ2-7; V gene: TRBV2; CDR3 DNA: TGTGCCAGCAGTGAAAATAGTCTAGCGGGAGGAGAGCAGTACTTC; CDR3 protein: CASSENSLAGGEQYF
D gene: .; clone size: .; J gene: TRBJ2-5; V gene: TRBV5-1; CDR3 DNA: TGCGCCAGCAGCTTTGGCTCTCCCGGGGAGACCCAGTACTTC; CDR3 protein: CASSFGSPGETQYF
D gene: .; clone size: few; J gene: TRBJ1-5; V gene: TRBV15; CDR3 DNA: TGTGCCACCAGAGACTGGCTCGGGCAGCCCCAGCATTTT; CDR3 protein: CATRDWLGQPQHF
D gene: .; clone size: .; J gene: TRBJ2-5; V gene: TRBV18; CDR3 DNA: TGTGCCAGCTCCAGACAACAAGAGACCCAGTACTTC; CDR3 protein: CASSRQQETQYF
D gene: TRBD2; clone size: once; J gene: TRBJ2-1; V gene: TRBV7-9; CDR3 DNA: TGTGCCAGCAGCTTAGCCGGGGGACTAGCCTCCTACAATGAGCAGTTCTTC; CDR3 protein: CASSLAGGLASYNEQFF
D gene: TRBD1; clone size: .; J gene: TRBJ2-7; V gene: TRBV27; CDR3 DNA: TGTGCCAGCAGTTCCTTAACCTTGGACAGGTCCTACGAGCAGTACTTC; CDR3 protein: CASSSLTLDRSYEQYF
D gene: .; clone size: few; J gene: TRBJ2-7; V gene: TRBV28; CDR3 DNA: TGTGCCAGCAGTTCCCAGGGTTATGGGAACTACGAGCAGTACTTC; CDR3 protein: CASSSQGYGNYEQYF
D gene: .; clone size: .; J gene: TRBJ1-2; V gene: TRBV7-9; CDR3 DNA: TGTGCCAGCAGCTCCACAGGGAGTCATGGCTACACCTTC; CDR3 protein: CASSSTGSHGYTF
D gene: TRBD2; clone size: .; J gene: TRBJ2-1; V gene: TRBV6-4; CDR3 DNA: TGTGCCAGCACCCAACTAGCGGGGGGGCATGGTGAGCAGTTCTTC; CDR3 protein: CASTQLAGGHGEQFF
D gene: TRBD2; clone size: .; J gene: TRBJ2-5; V gene: TRBV11-2; CDR3 DNA: TGTGCCAGCAGCTTTGCGGGAGTAAGTGAGACCCAGTACTTC; CDR3 protein: CASSFAGVSETQYF
D gene: TRBD1; clone size: .; J gene: TRBJ2-3; V gene: TRBV10-1; CDR3 DNA: TGCGCCAGCAGTGACGGGACAGGGGTAACAGATACGCAGTATTTT; CDR3 protein: CASSDGTGVTDTQYF
D gene: TRBD1; clone size: .; J gene: TRBJ1-2; V gene: TRBV5-6; CDR3 DNA: TGTGCCAGCAGCGCCGGACAGGTCCTTGGTGGCTACACCTTC; CDR3 protein: CASSAGQVLGGYTF
D gene: TRBD2; clone size: .; J gene: TRBJ2-5; V gene: TRBV6-5; CDR3 DNA: TGTGCCAGCAGTCTCTCGGGGGGGTCGGAGACCCAGTACTTC; CDR3 protein: CASSLSGGSETQYF
D gene: .; clone size: .; J gene: TRBJ1-5; V gene: TRBV6-6; CDR3 DNA: TGTGCCAGCAGTTACGGCTCCGGACGGGAAGATCAGCCCCAGCATTTT; CDR3 protein: CASSYGSGREDQPQHF
D gene: .; clone size: .; J gene: TRBJ1-3; V gene: TRBV10-2; CDR3 DNA: TGCGCCAGCAGTGTAGCAGGGAGGACTGGAAACACCATATATTTT; CDR3 protein: CASSVAGRTGNTIYF
D gene: .; clone size: .; J gene: TRBJ1-2; V gene: TRBV6-5; CDR3 DNA: TGTGCCAGCAGTTACGGCCTGTTCTATGGCTACACCTTC; CDR3 protein: CASSYGLFYGYTF
D gene: .; clone size: .; J gene: TRBJ1-2; V gene: TRBV7-3; CDR3 DNA: TGTGCCAGCAGCTTAAAGGCCGGGCAGGGCTATGGCTACACCTTC; CDR3 protein: CASSLKAGQGYGYTF
D gene: .; clone size: .; J gene: TRBJ2-7; V gene: TRBV6-6; CDR3 DNA: TGTGCCAGCAGTTACTCGCGGGTTAGTAGCTACGAGCAGTACTTC; CDR3 protein: CASSYSRVSSYEQYF
D gene: TRBD2; clone size: once; J gene: TRBJ2-7; V gene: TRBV27; CDR3 DNA: TGTGCCAGCAAAATACGCGGGGGATGGGTTGACTACGAGCAGTACTTC; CDR3 protein: CASKIRGGWVDYEQYF
D gene: .; clone size: .; J gene: TRBJ2-1; V gene: TRBV18; CDR3 DNA: TGTGCCAGCTCACCACCGAACAGGGTCTCCTACAATGAGCAGTTCTTC; CDR3 protein: CASSPPNRVSYNEQFF
D gene: TRBD1; clone size: .; J gene: TRBJ2-1; V gene: TRBV6-6; CDR3 DNA: TGTGCCAGCAGCGATGGCAGGGGGCGGAATGAGCAGTTCTTC; CDR3 protein: CASSDGRGRNEQFF
D gene: TRBD2; clone size: .; J gene: TRBJ2-3; V gene: TRBV9; CDR3 DNA: TGTGCCAGCACCCCGGGGGCGGGGGGGACCACAGATACGCAGTATTTT; CDR3 protein: CASTPGAGGTTDTQYF